A selection of T cell receptor beta chains follows, all from one sample in a study of control samples from healthy donors and cancer patients. Sequenced by immunoSEQ multiplex PCR; TCRdb stores in-frame clones only, minus some. The data hold 170,000 or so clones, with roughly 94% observed a single time. Specimen: blood. Every receptor here comes from a woman between 18 and 29 years old in good health. Each CDR3 is given with its conserved first and last residue. A D gene is named only where the DNA matches it firmly. Size is stated for part of the rows, as once, few or many counts, or as a class when the clone is expanded.

V gene	D gene	clone size	J gene	CDR3 DNA	CDR3 protein
TRBV4-1	TRBD1	once	TRBJ2-1	TGCGCCAGCAGCCAAGAAGGAATCGGGACAGGGGGCCCCTACAATGAGCAGTTCTTC	CASSQEGIGTGGPYNEQFF
TRBV18	TRBD1	.	TRBJ2-7	TGTGCCAGCTCACGCGGGACAGGGCATTCGTCCTACGAGCAGTACTTC	CASSRGTGHSSYEQYF
TRBV6-5	.	.	TRBJ2-7	TGTGCCAGCAGTTACTCAGATCGCTACGAGCAGTACTTC	CASSYSDRYEQYF
TRBV4-2	.	.	TRBJ1-2	TGTGCCAGCAGCCATCTCCTACAGGGCACCACTCCCTATGGCTACACCTTC	CASSHLLQGTTPYGYTF
TRBV7-9	.	few	TRBJ2-7	TGTGCCAGCAGCTTAGACGGGATTTTGGACGAGCAGTACTTC	CASSLDGILDEQYF
TRBV29-1	.	.	TRBJ2-7	TGCAGCGTTGTGATAGAGTTGGACGAGCAGTACTTC	CSVVIELDEQYF
TRBV9	.	.	TRBJ2-3	TGTGCCAGCAGCGTAGGTAGAACCATCACAGATACGCAGTATTTT	CASSVGRTITDTQYF
TRBV2	TRBD1	.	TRBJ1-4	TGTGCCAGCAGCCCTGGGACAGGAGTTCCTAAAACTAATGAAAAACTGTTTTTT	CASSPGTGVPKTNEKLFF
TRBV19	.	.	TRBJ2-6	TGTGCCACCAGGACGGTTTCCTCTGGGGCCAACGTCCTGACTTTC	CATRTVSSGANVLTF
TRBV2	.	.	TRBJ1-1	TGTGCCAGCACAGGGGACGACTTGAACACTGAAGCTTTCTTT	CASTGDDLNTEAFF
TRBV4-1	.	once	TRBJ1-2	TGCGCCAGCAGCCAAGGTTGGGACGGCCTTAACTATGGCTACACCTTC	CASSQGWDGLNYGYTF
TRBV9	.	once	TRBJ2-4	TGTGCCAGCAGCGTAGGGCCCAGGGAAGTGAGAAACATTCAGTACTTC	CASSVGPREVRNIQYF
TRBV2	.	.	TRBJ2-2	TGTGCCAGCACGGAGGGGGGGACCGGGGAGCTGTTTTTT	CASTEGGTGELFF
TRBV7-8	.	.	TRBJ2-1	TGTGCCACCTCCCCCAATGAGCAGTTCTTC	CATSPNEQFF
TRBV29-1	.	.	TRBJ1-1	TGCAGCGTTGAAGAGGACAGACTGAACACTGAAGCTTTCTTT	CSVEEDRLNTEAFF
TRBV19	TRBD2	.	TRBJ2-7	TGTGCCAGCCAGCTAGCGGGAGGCCCCTACGAGCAGTACTTC	CASQLAGGPYEQYF
TRBV19	TRBD1	.	TRBJ1-4	TGTGCCAGTACCACTTGGACAGGGAAGATGGAAAAACTGTTTTTT	CASTTWTGKMEKLFF
TRBV7-2	TRBD1	.	TRBJ2-2	TGTGCCAGCAGAACGGACAGGGGCACCGGGGAGCTGTTTTTT	CASRTDRGTGELFF
TRBV5-1	.	.	TRBJ2-2	TGCGCCAGCAGCTCAGATGTCCAGGGGTCCTACACCGGGGAGCTGTTTTTT	CASSSDVQGSYTGELFF
TRBV6-5	TRBD1	.	TRBJ2-7	TGTGCCAGCAGGTTCCAGGAGGGACAGGGGTACGAGCAGTACTTC	CASRFQEGQGYEQYF
TRBV19	.	.	TRBJ1-5	TGTGCCAGTAGTATGGATCCTGAGCAGCCCCAGCATTTT	CASSMDPEQPQHF
TRBV25-1	.	once	TRBJ1-4	TGTGCCAGCAGTGACTTAGGACAAGGACGAGCGACCGAAAAACTGTTTTTT	CASSDLGQGRATEKLFF
TRBV5-6	TRBD1	.	TRBJ2-7	TGTGCCAGCCGCGGGACAGGCTCCTACGAGCAGTACTTC	CASRGTGSYEQYF
TRBV29-1	.	.	TRBJ1-2	TGCAGCGTTGAAGGGATGGTCAGGCAAGCGGGGGGCTATGGCTACACCTTC	CSVEGMVRQAGGYGYTF
TRBV7-8	.	.	TRBJ1-6	TGTGCCAGCAGCTTATATGCCTCGGCAGCGTATTCACCCCTCCACTTT	CASSLYASAAYSPLHF
TRBV7-9	.	few	TRBJ2-7	TGTGCCAGCAGCCCCGGGGGGCCTTCCTACGAGCAGTACTTC	CASSPGGPSYEQYF
TRBV7-9	TRBD1	.	TRBJ1-5	TGTGCCAGCAACCCACTAGACAGGGGGCATCAGCCCCAGCATTTT	CASNPLDRGHQPQHF
TRBV5-1	.	few	TRBJ1-2	TGCGCCAGCAGCCCGGGATCCAGCGCGGGCTACACCTTC	CASSPGSSAGYTF
TRBV9	.	.	TRBJ1-4	TGTGCCAGCAGCAAAACAGCTCCGGGGAGTGAAAAACTGTTTTTT	CASSKTAPGSEKLFF